These 3 T cell receptor beta chains share one sample of origin, sequenced in a study of T-cell reconstitution after alpha-beta-depleted transplantation in children. The library targeted TCRbeta and was prepared with unique molecular identifiers. TCRdb analysed the PCR reads with MiXCR anew, one entry per CDR3 protein. The profile shows around 130,000 distinct CDR3 sequences, 8.5% to 10% of them singletons. The sequencing used PBMCs, mostly from graft donor cells, collected 180 days after TCRalphabeta/CD19-depleted stem cell transplant. The receptors stem from a girl under three years old who had a stem cell transplant for combined immunodeficiency, so the T cells may come from the graft donor.

The chain couples TRBV20-1 to TRBJ1-3, with no clear D. Germline CDR1 and CDR2: DFQATT and SNEGSKA (reference sequence). V was clipped by 3 bases and J by 4 bases, with 13 bases between them. CDR3 length: 14 residues. The chain's CDR3 is CSARVTSQGNTIYF. CDR3 in DNA: TGCAGTGCTAGGGTGACATCCCAAGGAAACACCATATATTTT.

The table lists this clonotype with many counts. The chain is built from TRBV3-1 and TRBJ2-3, with 7 bases identical to TRBD1. V lost 5 bases and J lost 0; bases outside the gene matches: 2. Looked up from germline, CDR1 is LGHDT and CDR2 is YNNKEL (reference sequence). CDR3 length: 14 residues. DNA for the CDR3: TGTGCCAGCAGCGGGACAGTGAGCACAGATACGCAGTATTTT. Amino acid sequence: CASSGTVSTDTQYF.

This clonotype was counted ten times or more. The chain joins TRBV20-1 to TRBJ2-5; D may be TRBD1 or TRBD2 (7 bases each). The germline V and J ends were trimmed by 3 bases and 5 bases, with 19 bases remaining between them. Germline-derived CDR1 and CDR2 are DFQATT and SNEGSKA (reference sequence). There are 15 residues in the CDR3. The chain's CDR3 is CSARRDYAGGETQYF. CDR3 nucleotide sequence: TGCAGTGCTAGGAGGGACTACGCAGGGGGGGAGACCCAGTACTTC.